The clone carrying this TCR beta chain was detected many times. Its antigen is undetermined. The germline gives CDR1 MDHEN, CDR2 SYDVKM. V gave up 7 bases and J gave up 0 bases, with 13 bases separating them. The CDR3 is 15 residues long. This sample was taken from a study of glioma-infiltrating T cells. TCR alpha and beta CDR3 regions were amplified from RNA using iRepertoire nested multiplex PCR. TCRdb reprocessed the multiplex PCR reads via MiXCR and lists one record per CDR3 protein. Of approximately 120,000 distinct CDR3 sequences listed, about 23% are singletons. The study's findings and limits: Tissue and blood shared very few CDR3 sequences. Gliomas, especially low-grade, showed above-expected tissue-blood divergence; non-neoplastic patients showed below.

This sequence joins TRBV28 and TRBJ1-3; no clear D. The sequence derives from a human donor with low-grade glioma or glioblastoma, undergoing nonglioma brain surgery, or in good health (not recorded which). Specimen: glioma tissue, nonneoplastic brain tissue, or PBMCs (not recorded which). The CDR3 reads CASTLSPLSGNTIYF. CDR3 in DNA: TGTGCCAGCACCCTTAGCCCCCTCTCTGGAAACACCATATATTTT.